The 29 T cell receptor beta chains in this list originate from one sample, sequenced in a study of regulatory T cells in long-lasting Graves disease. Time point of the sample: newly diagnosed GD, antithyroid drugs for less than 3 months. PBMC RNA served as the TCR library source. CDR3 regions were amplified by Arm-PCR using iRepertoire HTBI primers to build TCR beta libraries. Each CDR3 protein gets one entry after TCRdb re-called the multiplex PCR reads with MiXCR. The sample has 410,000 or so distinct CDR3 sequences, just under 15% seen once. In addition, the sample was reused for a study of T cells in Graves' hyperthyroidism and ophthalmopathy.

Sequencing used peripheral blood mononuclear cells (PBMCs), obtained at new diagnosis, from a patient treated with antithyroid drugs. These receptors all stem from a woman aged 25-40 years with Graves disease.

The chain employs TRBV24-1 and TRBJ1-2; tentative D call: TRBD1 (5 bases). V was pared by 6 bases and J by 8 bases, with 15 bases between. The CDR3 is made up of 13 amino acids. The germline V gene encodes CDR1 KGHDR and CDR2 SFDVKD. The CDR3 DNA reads TGTGCCACCAGTCCCGGGACCCTCTACGGCTACACCTTC. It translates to CATSPGTLYGYTF.

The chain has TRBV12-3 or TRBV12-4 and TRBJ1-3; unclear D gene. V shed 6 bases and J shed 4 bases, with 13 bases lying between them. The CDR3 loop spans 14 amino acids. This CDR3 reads CASSSIFQGNTIYF. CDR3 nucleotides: TGTGCCAGCAGCTCCATATTCCAAGGAAACACCATATATTTT.

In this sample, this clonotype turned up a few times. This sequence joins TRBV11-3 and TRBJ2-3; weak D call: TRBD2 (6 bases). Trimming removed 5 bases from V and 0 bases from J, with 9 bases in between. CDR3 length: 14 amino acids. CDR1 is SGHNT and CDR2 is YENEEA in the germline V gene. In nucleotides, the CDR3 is TGTGCCAGCAGCGCTCTAGCGAGCACAGATACGCAGTATTTT. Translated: CASSALASTDTQYF.

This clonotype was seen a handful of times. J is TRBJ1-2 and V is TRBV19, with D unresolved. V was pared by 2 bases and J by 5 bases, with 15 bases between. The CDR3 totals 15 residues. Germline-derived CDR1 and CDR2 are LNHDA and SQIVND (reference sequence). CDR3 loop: CASSISRSELYGYTF. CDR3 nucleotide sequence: TGTGCCAGTAGTATATCCCGGAGTGAGCTATATGGCTACACCTTC. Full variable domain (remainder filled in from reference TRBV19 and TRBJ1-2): DGGITQSPKYLFRKEGQNVTLSCEQNLNHDAMYWYRQDPGQGLRLIYYSQIVNDFQKGDIAEGYSVSREKKESFPLTVTSAQKNPTAFYLCASSISRSELYGYTFGSGTRLTVV.

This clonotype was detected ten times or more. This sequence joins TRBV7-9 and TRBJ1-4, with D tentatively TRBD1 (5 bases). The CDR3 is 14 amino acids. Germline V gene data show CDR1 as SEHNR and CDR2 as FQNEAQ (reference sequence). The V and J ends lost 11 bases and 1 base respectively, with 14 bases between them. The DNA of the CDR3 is TGTGCCTCAACACGTCAGGGAACTAATGAAAAACTGTTTTTT. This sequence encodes CASTRQGTNEKLFF.

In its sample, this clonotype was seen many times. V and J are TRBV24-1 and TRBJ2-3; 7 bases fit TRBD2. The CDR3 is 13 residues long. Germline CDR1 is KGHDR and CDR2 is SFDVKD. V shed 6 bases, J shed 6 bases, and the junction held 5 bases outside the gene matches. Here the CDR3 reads CATSRAGLDTQYF. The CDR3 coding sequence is TGTGCCACCAGTCGAGCGGGGCTTGATACGCAGTATTTT.

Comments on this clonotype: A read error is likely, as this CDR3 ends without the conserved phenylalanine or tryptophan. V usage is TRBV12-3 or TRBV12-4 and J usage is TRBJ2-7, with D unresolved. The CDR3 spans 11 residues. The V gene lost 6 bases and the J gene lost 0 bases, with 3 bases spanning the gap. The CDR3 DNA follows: TGTGCCAGCAGCAACTCCTACGAGCAGTACCTC. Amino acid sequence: CASSNSYEQYL.

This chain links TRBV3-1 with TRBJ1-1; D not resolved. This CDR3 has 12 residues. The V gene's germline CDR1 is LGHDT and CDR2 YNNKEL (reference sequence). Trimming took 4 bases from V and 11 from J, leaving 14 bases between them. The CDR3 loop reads CASSLRFGEAFF. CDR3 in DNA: TGTGCCAGCAGCCTCCGCTTTGGAGAGGCTTTCTTT. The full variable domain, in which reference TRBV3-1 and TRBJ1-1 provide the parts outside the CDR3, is DTAVSQTPKYLVTQMGNDKSIKCEQNLGHDTMYWYKQDSKKFLKIMFSYNNKELIINETVPNRFSPKSPDKAHLNLHINSLELGDSAVYFCASSLRFGEAFFGQGTRLTVV.

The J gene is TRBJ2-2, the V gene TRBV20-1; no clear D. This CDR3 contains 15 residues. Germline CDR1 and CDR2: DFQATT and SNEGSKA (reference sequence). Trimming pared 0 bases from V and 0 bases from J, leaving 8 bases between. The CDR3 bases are TGCAGTGCTAGAGAGTCCTATTCGAACACCGGGGAGCTGTTTTTT. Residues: CSARESYSNTGELFF.

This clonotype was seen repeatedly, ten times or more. CDR3 protein: CASSKRALAGWNTGELFF. The CDR3 coding sequence is TGTGCCAGTAGCAAGAGGGCCCTAGCGGGTTGGAACACCGGGGAGCTGTTTTTT. The genes are TRBV19 and TRBJ2-2, with 8 bases identical to TRBD2. V trimming: 6 bases; J trimming: 1 base; junction bases outside the gene matches: 13. There are 18 residues in the CDR3. Per germline, CDR1 LNHDA and CDR2 SQIVND (reference sequence).

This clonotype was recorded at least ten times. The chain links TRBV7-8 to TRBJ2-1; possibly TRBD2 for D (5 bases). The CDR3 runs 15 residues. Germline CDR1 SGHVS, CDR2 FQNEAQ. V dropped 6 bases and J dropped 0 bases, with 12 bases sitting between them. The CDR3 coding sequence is TGTGCCAGCAGGCAACGACGGGGCTCCTACAATGAGCAGTTCTTC. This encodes CASRQRRGSYNEQFF.

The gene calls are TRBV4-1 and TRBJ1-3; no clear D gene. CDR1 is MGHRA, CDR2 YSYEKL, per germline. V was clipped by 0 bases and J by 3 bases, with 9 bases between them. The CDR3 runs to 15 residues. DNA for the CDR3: TGCGCCAGCAGCCAAGAGTGGAACTTTGGAAACACCATATATTTT. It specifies CASSQEWNFGNTIYF.

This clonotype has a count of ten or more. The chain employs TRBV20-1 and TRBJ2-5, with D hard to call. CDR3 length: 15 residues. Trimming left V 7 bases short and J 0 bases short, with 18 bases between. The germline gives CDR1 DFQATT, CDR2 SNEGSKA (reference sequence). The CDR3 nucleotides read TGCAGTGGTATAAGGAAAGGGTGGTACCAAGAGACCCAGTACTTC. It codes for CSGIRKGWYQETQYF.

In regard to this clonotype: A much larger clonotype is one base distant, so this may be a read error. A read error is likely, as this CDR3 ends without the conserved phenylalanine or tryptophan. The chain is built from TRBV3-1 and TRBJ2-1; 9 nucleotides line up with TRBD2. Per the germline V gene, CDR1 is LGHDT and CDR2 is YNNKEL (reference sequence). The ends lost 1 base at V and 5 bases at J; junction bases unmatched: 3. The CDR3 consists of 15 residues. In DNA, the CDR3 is TGTGCCAGCAGCCAAGGGACTAGCGCCCACAATGAGCAGTTCTCC. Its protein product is CASSQGTSAHNEQFS.

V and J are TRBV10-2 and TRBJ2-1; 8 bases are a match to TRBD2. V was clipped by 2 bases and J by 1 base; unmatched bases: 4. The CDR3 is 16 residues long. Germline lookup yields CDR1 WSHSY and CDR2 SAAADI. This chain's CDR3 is CASSETSGLSYNEQFF. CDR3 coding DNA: TGCGCCAGCAGTGAGACTAGCGGCCTTTCCTACAATGAGCAGTTCTTC.

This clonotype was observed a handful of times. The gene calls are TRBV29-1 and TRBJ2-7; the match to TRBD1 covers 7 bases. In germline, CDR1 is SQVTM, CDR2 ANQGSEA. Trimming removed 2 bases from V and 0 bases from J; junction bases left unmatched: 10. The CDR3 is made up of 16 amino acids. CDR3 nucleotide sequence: TGCAGCGTTGAAACCACTACAGGGGCCAGCTCCTACGAGCAGTACTTC. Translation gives CSVETTTGASSYEQYF.

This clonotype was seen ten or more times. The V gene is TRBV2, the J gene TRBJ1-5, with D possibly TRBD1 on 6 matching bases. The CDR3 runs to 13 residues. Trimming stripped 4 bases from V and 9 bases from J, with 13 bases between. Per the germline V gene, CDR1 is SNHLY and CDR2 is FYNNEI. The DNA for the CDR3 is TGTGCCAGCAGTGTTACAGAGGGGGGGCCCCAGCATTTT. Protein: CASSVTEGGPQHF.

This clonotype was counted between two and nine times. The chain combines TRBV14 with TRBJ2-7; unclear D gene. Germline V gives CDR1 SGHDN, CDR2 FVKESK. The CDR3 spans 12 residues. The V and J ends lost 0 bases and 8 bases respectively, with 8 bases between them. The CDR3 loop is CASSQEEQQQYF. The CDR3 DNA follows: TGTGCCAGCAGCCAAGAAGAACAGCAGCAGTACTTC.

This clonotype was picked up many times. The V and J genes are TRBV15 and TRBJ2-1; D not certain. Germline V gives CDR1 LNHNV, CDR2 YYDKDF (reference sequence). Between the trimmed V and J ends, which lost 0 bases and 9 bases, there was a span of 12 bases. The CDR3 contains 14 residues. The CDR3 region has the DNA TGTGCCACCAGCAGAGACGGCGGTTTGTTTGAGCAGTTCTTC. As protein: CATSRDGGLFEQFF.

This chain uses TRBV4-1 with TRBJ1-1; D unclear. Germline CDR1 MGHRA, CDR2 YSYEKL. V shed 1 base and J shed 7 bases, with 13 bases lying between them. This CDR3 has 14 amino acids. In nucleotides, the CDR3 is TGCGCCAGCAGCCAAGGGTGGGAGAAGTATGAAGCTTTCTTT. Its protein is CASSQGWEKYEAFF.

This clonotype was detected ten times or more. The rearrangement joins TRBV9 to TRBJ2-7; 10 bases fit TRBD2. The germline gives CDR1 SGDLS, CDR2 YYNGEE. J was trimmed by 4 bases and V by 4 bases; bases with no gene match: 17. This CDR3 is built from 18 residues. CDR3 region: CASSPRGGPSGSSYEQYF. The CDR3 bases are TGTGCCAGCAGCCCGAGGGGGGGCCCTAGCGGGAGTAGTTACGAGCAGTACTTC.

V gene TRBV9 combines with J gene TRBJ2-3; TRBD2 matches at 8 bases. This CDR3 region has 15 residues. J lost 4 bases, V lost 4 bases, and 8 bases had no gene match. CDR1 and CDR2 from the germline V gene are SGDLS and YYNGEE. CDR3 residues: CASSRSGSSADTQYF. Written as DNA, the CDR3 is TGTGCCAGCAGCCGGAGCGGGAGTAGTGCAGATACGCAGTATTTT.

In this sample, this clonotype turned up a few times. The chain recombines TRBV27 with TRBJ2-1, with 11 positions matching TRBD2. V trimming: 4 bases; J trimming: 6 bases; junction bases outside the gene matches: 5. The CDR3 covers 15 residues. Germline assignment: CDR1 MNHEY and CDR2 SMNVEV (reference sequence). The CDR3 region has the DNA TGTGCCAGCAGTTGGGGGACTAGCGGATTCAATGAGCAGTTCTTC. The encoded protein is CASSWGTSGFNEQFF.

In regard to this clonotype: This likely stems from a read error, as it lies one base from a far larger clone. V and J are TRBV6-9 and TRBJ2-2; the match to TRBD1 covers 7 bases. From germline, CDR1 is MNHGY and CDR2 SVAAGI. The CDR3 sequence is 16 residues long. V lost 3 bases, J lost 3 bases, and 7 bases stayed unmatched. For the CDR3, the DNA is TGTGCCAGCAGTTACTACGGTGACAGGGACACCGGGGAGCTGTTTTTT. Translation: CASSYYGDRDTGELFF.

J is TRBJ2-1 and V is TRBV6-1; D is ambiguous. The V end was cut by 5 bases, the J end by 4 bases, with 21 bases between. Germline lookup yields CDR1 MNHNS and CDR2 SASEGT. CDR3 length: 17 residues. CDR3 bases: TGTGCCAGCAGTCCCCCCAGGATATGGAGATTATACAATGAGCAGTTCTTC. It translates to CASSPPRIWRLYNEQFF.

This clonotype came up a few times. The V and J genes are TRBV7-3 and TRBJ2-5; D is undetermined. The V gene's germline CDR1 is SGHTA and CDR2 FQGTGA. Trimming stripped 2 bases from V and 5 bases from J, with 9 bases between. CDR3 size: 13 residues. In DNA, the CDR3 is TGTGCCAGCAGCTTATACCCGGATGAGACCCAGTACTTC. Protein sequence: CASSLYPDETQYF.

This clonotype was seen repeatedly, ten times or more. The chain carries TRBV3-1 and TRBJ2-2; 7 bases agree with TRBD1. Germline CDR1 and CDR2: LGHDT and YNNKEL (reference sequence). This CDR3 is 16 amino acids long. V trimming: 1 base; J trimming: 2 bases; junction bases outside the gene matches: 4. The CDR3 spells CASSQVQGENTGELFF. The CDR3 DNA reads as TGTGCCAGCAGCCAAGTTCAGGGGGAAAACACCGGGGAGCTGTTTTTT. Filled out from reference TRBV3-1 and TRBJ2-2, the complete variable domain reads DTAVSQTPKYLVTQMGNDKSIKCEQNLGHDTMYWYKQDSKKFLKIMFSYNNKELIINETVPNRFSPKSPDKAHLNLHINSLELGDSAVYFCASSQVQGENTGELFFGEGSRLTVL.

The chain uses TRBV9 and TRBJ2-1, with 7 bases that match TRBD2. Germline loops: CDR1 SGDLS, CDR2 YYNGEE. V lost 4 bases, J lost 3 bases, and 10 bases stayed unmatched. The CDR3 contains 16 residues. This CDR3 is CASSPGQGGGYNEQFF. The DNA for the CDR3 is TGTGCCAGCAGCCCCGGACAAGGCGGGGGCTACAATGAGCAGTTCTTC.

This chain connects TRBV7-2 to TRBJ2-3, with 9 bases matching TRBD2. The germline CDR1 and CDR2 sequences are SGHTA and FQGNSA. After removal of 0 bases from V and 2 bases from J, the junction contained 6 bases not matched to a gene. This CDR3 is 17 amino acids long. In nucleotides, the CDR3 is TGTGCCAGCAGCTTAGCAATCCTAGCGGGAAACACAGATACGCAGTATTTT. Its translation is CASSLAILAGNTDTQYF.